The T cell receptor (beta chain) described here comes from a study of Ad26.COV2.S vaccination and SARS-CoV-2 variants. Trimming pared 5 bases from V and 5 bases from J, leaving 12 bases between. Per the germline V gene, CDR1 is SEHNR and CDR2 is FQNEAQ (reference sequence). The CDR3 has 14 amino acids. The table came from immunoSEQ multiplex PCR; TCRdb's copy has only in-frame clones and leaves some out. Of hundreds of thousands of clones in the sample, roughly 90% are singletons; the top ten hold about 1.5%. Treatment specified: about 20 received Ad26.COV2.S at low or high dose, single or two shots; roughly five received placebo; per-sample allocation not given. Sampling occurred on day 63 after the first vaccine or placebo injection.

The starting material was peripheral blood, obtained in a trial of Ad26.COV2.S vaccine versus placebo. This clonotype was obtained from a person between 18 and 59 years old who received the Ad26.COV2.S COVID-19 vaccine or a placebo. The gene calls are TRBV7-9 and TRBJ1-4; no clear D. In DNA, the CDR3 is TGTGCCAGCAGCACGGGCCCCGCCAATGAAAAACTGTTTTTT. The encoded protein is CASSTGPANEKLFF.